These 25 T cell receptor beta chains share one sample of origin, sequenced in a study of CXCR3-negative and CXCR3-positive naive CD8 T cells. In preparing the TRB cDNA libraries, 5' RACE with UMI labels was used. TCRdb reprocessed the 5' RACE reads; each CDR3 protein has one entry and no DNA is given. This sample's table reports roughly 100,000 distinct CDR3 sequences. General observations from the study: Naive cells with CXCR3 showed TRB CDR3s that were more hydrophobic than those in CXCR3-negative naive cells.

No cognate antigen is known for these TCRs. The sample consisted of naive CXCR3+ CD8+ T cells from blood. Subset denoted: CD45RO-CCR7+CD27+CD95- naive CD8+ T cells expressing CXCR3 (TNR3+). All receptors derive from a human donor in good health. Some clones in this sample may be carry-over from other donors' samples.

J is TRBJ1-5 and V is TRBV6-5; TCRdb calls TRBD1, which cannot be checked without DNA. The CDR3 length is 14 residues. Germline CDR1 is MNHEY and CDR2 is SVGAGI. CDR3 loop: CASSPQGISQPQHF.

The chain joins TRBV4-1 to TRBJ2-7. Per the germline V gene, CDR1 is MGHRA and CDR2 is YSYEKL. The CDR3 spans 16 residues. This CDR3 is CASSQDFGPSNYEQYF.

CDR3 sequence: CASSFATVNSPLHF. The chain combines TRBV28 with TRBJ1-6; TCRdb designates TRBD1, a call that cannot be tested without DNA. The CDR3 has 14 residues. The V gene's germline CDR1 is MDHEN and CDR2 SYDVKM.

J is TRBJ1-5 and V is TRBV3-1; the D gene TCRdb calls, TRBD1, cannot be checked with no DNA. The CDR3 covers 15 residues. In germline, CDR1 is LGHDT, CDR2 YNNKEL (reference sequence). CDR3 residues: CASSSDRVSNQPQHF.

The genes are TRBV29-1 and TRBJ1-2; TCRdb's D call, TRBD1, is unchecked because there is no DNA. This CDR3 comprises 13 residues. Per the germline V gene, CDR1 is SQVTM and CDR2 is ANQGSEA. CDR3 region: CSVLEEGRGGYTF.

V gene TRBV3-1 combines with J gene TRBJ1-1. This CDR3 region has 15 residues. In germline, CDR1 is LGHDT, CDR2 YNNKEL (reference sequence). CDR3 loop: CASSQLDGLNTEAFF.

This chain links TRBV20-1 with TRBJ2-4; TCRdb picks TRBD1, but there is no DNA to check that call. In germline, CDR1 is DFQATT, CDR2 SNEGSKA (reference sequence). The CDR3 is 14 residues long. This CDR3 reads CSTSPQGAKNIQYF.

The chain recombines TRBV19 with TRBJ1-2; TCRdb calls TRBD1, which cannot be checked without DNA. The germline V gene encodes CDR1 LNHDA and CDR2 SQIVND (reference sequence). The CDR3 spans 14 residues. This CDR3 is CASSISGTGNGYTF.

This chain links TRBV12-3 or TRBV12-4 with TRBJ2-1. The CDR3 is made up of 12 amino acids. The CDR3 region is CASSLVLNEQFF.

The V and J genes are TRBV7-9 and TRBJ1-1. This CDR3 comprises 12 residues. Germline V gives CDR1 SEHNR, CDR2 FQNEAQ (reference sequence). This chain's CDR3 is CASSLGDLEAFF.

The CDR3 loop reads CASSSYGQGNTGELFF. V and J are TRBV7-2 and TRBJ2-2; lacking DNA, the TRBD1 call made by TCRdb goes unchecked. The CDR3 loop spans 16 amino acids. Germline CDR1 and CDR2: SGHTA and FQGNSA.

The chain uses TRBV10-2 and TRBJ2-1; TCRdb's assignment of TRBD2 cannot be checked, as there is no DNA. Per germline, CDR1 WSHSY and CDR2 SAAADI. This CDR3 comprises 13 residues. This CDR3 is CASGPAAYNEQFF.

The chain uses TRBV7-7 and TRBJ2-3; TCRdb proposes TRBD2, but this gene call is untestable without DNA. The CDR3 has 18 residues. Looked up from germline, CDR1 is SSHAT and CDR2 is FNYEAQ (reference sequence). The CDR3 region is CACSLDSGHPEHTDTQYF.

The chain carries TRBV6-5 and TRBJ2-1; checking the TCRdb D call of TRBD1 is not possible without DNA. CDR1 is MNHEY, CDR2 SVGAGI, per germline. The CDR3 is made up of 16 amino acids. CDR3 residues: CASSPPPRGTGNEQLF.

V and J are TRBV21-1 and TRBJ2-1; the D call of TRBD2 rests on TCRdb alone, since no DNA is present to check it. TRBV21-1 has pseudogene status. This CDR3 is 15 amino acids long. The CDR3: CASTRTRSINNEQFF.

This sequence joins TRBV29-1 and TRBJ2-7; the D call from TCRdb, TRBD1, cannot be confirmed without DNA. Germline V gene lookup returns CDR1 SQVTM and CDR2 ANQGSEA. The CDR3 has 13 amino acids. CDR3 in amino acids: CSVYSDISYEQYF.

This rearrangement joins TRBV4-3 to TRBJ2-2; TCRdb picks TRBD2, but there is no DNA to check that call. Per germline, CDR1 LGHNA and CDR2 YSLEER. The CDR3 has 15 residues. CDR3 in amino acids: CASSQDRATFGEMFF.

This CDR3 is CASSDSIDRNTGELFF. The genes are TRBV6-4 and TRBJ2-2; the TRBD1 assignment by TCRdb is unverifiable without DNA. The CDR3 covers 16 residues. CDR1 and CDR2 (germline): MRHNA, SNTAGT.

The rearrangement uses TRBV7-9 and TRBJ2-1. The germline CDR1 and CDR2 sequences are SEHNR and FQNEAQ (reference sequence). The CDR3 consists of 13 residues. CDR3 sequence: CASSLAETDEQFF.

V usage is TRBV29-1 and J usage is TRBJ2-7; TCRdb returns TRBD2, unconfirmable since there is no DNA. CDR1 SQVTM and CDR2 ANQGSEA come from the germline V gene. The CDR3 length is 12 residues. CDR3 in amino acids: CSALFGRGEQYF.

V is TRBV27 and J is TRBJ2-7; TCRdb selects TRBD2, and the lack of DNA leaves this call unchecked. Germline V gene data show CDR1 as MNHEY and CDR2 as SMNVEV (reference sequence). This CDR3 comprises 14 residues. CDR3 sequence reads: CASSSSGPLYEQYF.

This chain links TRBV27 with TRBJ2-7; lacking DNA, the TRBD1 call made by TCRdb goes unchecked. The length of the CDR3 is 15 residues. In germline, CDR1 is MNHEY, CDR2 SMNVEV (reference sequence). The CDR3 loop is CASSSLQGVSYEQYF.

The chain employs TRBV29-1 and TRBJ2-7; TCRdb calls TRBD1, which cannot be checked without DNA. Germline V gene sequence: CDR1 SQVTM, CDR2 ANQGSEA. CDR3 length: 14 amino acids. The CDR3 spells CSVAGVGSSYEQYF.

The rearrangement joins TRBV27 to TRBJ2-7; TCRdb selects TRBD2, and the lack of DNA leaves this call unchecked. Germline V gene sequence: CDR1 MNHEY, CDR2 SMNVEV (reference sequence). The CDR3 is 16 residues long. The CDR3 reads CASSLSDVREGYEQYF.

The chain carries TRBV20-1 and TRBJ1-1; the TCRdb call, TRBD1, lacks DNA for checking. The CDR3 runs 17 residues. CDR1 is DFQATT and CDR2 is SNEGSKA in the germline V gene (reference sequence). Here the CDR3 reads CSARKSFEGAGNTEAFF.